These T cell receptor beta chains were read from a single sample in a study of neurological immune-mediated disorders. TCRdb recomputed calls from the 5' RACE reads with MiXCR, one row per CDR3 protein. The sample lists 28,000 or so distinct CDR3 sequences, approximately 15% occurring once. The sample taken for sequencing was PBMCs. These TCRs come from a man in his 70s in good health. Both conserved end residues are part of each CDR3. Each record gives: J gene, CDR3 length, clone size, D gene, V gene, CDR3 DNA, CDR3 protein. The D gene is left open where the match is weak. Clone size is not always given. Where it is, it says once, few, many or a class for expanded clones.

>TRBJ1-2|15|many|.|TRBV5-1
TGCGCCAGCAGCTCGGGAGGGACCTCTAACTATGGCTACACCTTC
CASSSGGTSNYGYTF
>TRBJ1-1|13|many|TRBD1|TRBV20-1
TGCAGTGCTAGAGTACCGGGACAGGGGGGAGCTTTCTTT
CSARVPGQGGAFF
>TRBJ1-5|14|many|.|TRBV7-2
TGTGCCAGCAGCTTGCAGTCAACCAATCAGCCCCAGCATTTT
CASSLQSTNQPQHF
>TRBJ2-1|13|few|TRBD2|TRBV20-1
TGCAGTGCTAGCGGGGGGGCCTACAATGAGCAGTTCTTC
CSASGGAYNEQFF
>TRBJ2-1|14|many|.|TRBV6-2/TRBV6-3
TGTGCCAGCACCAAGGCGTTCACCTACAATGAGCAGTTCTTC
CASTKAFTYNEQFF
>TRBJ2-1|13|many|TRBD2|TRBV29-1
TGCAGCGTTATTCTAGCGGGGGGTCTTGAGCAGTTCTTC
CSVILAGGLEQFF
>TRBJ1-6|13|many|.|TRBV12-3/TRBV12-4
TGTGCCAGCAGTTTTGATCGTTTTTCACCCCTCCACTTT
CASSFDRFSPLHF
>TRBJ2-7|14|few|.|TRBV15
TGTGCCACCAGCAGAGATCTGGCGAGGGACGAGCAGTACTTC
CATSRDLARDEQYF
>TRBJ1-2|14|many|.|TRBV15
TGTGCCACCAGCAAAGTTTCTAGGATGGGTGGCTACACCTTC
CATSKVSRMGGYTF
>TRBJ2-5|15|.|TRBD2|TRBV7-2
TGTGCCAGCAGCTTCACCGGGGGGAGGGGAGAGACCCAGTACTTC
CASSFTGGRGETQYF
>TRBJ2-3|13|many|.|TRBV7-9
TGTGCCAGCAGCTTCTCAGGGACAGATACGCAGTATTTT
CASSFSGTDTQYF
>TRBJ2-7|13|medium-sized|TRBD1|TRBV12-3/TRBV12-4
TGTGCCAGCACCTTTACAGGGGCCTACGAGCAGTACTTC
CASTFTGAYEQYF
>TRBJ2-5|10|many|.|TRBV6-2/TRBV6-3
TGTGCCAGCGGCGGAGAGACCCAGTACTTC
CASGGETQYF
>TRBJ2-7|13|.|.|TRBV20-1
TGCAGTGCTAGAGATCCCCCGGGAACGTCGCAGTACTTC
CSARDPPGTSQYF
>TRBJ2-7|15|many|TRBD2|TRBV10-3
TGTGCCATCAGTGGAGCGGGACGGAGCTCCTACGAGCAGTACTTC
CAISGAGRSSYEQYF
>TRBJ2-2|13|many|.|TRBV5-6
TGTGCCAGTCAAAGCGCTAACACCGGGGAGCTGTTTTTT
CASQSANTGELFF
>TRBJ1-4|15|many|TRBD1|TRBV24-1
TGTGCCACCAGTGAAGGGACAGGGAATAATGAAAAACTGTTTTTT
CATSEGTGNNEKLFF
>TRBJ2-7|14|many|TRBD1|TRBV6-2/TRBV6-3
TGTGCCACCAGGGACAGGACGTCTCTTAGCGAGCAGTACTTC
CATRDRTSLSEQYF
>TRBJ2-6|16|.|.|TRBV25-1
TGTGCCAGAACAGGTATCAACCCCTCTGGGGCCAACGTCCTGACTTTC
CARTGINPSGANVLTF
>TRBJ2-3|15|.|.|TRBV7-9
TGTGCCAGCAGCATGGGACTCGAAGGGACAGATACGCAGTATTTT
CASSMGLEGTDTQYF
>TRBJ2-1|14|many|.|TRBV29-1
TGCAGCGTTGAGGCGGCGACCGTTGTAAATGAGCAGTTCTTC
CSVEAATVVNEQFF
>TRBJ1-1|12|medium-sized|.|TRBV29-1
TGCAGCGGGAGCGTTTTGAACACTGAAGCTTTCTTT
CSGSVLNTEAFF
>TRBJ2-7|13|many|.|TRBV24-1
TGTGCCACCAGTGATCCTCAGACCTACGAGCAGTACTTC
CATSDPQTYEQYF
>TRBJ1-5|15|many|.|TRBV6-1
TGTGCCAGCAGTGAAGCGGCTCCTTCCAATCAGCCCCAGCATTTT
CASSEAAPSNQPQHF
>TRBJ1-1|15|many|.|TRBV9
TGTGCCAGCAGCGTAGGGATGGGCAGGAACACTGAAGCTTTCTTT
CASSVGMGRNTEAFF
>TRBJ2-3|15|many|.|TRBV20-1
TGCAGTGCCACAAAACTAGCTCAGAGCACAGATACGCAGTATTTT
CSATKLAQSTDTQYF
>TRBJ1-2|12|many|TRBD1|TRBV28
TGTGCCAGCAGACAGACAGGGAAGGGCTACACCTTC
CASRQTGKGYTF
>TRBJ2-1|16|many|TRBD1|TRBV6-6
TGTGCCAGCAGGCCGATCCGGGACAGACATTACAATGAGCAGTTCTTC
CASRPIRDRHYNEQFF
>TRBJ2-1|13|many|TRBD1|TRBV20-1
TGCAGTGTTAACAGGGGGCCATGGAATGAGCAGTTCTTC
CSVNRGPWNEQFF
>TRBJ1-5|11|many|.|TRBV5-1
TGCGCCAGCAGGGGCAATCAGCCCCAGCATTTT
CASRGNQPQHF
>TRBJ1-5|14|many|.|TRBV12-3/TRBV12-4
TGTGCCAGCAGTTTAGGCTGGAGCAATCAGCCCCAGCATTTT
CASSLGWSNQPQHF
>TRBJ2-1|14|many|TRBD1|TRBV12-3/TRBV12-4
TGTGCCAGCAGCCGTGGACAGGGTGAGAATGAGCAGTTCTTC
CASSRGQGENEQFF
>TRBJ2-5|11|many|.|TRBV12-3/TRBV12-4
TGTGCCAGCAGCAGAGAAGAGACCCAGTACTTC
CASSREETQYF
>TRBJ2-5|12|once|.|TRBV7-9
TGTGCCAGCAGCTTATTCGGAGAGACCCAGTACTTC
CASSLFGETQYF
>TRBJ2-7|15|once|.|TRBV28
TGTGCCATCACGACAACCTCCCTGAGCTCCCACGAGCAGTACTTC
CAITTTSLSSHEQYF
>TRBJ1-1|19|many|.|TRBV3-2
TGTGCCAGCAGCCAAGATCGGGCGGGGGCGGATCGGAGGAACACTGAAGCTTTCTTT
CASSQDRAGADRRNTEAFF
>TRBJ2-7|15|many|.|TRBV6-2/TRBV6-3
TGTGCCAGCAGTCCCACGGACAGATGGTCCTACGAGCAGTACTTC
CASSPTDRWSYEQYF
>TRBJ2-3|15|many|.|TRBV4-3
TGCGCCAGCAGCCAAGAAGGGTCGCCGGGGGATACGCAGTATTTT
CASSQEGSPGDTQYF
>TRBJ2-5|15|.|.|TRBV7-8
TGTGTCAGCAGCCCGGGAAAGGGTGGACAAGAGACCCAGTACTTC
CVSSPGKGGQETQYF
>TRBJ2-4|15|few|.|TRBV7-9
TGTGCCAGCAGCTTAGTTACAGGGGCCAAAAACATTCAGTACTTC
CASSLVTGAKNIQYF